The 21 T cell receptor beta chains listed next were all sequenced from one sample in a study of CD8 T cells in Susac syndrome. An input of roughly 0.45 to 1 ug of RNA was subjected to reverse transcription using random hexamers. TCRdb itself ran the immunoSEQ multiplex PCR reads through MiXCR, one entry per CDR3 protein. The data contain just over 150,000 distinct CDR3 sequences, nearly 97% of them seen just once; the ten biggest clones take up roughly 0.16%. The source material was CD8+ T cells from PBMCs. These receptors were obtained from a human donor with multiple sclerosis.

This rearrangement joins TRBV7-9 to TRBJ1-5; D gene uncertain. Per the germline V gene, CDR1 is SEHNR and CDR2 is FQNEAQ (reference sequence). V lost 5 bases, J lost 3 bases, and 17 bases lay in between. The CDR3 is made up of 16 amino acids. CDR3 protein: CASSLSDERTNQPQHF. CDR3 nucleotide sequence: TGTGCCAGCAGCCTCTCTGACGAGCGAACCAATCAGCCCCAGCATTTT.

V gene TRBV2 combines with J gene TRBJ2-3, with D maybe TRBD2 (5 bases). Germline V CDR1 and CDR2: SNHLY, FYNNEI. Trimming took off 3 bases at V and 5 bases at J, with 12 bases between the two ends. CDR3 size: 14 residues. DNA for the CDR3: TGTGCCAGCAGTGAGGCGGGCTGGCAAGATACGCAGTATTTT. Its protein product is CASSEAGWQDTQYF.

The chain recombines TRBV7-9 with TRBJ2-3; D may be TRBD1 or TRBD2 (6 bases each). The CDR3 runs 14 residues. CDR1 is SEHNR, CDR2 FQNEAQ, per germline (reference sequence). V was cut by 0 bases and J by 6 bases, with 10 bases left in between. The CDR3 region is CASSLAGGSDTQYF. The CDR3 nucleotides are TGTGCCAGCAGCTTAGCGGGGGGCAGTGATACGCAGTATTTT. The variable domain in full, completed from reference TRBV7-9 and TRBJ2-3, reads DTGVSQNPRHKITKRGQNVTFRCDPISEHNRLYWYRQTLGQGPEFLTYFQNEAQLEKSRLLSDRFSAERPKGSFSTLEIQRTEQGDSAMYLCASSLAGGSDTQYFGPGTRLTVL.

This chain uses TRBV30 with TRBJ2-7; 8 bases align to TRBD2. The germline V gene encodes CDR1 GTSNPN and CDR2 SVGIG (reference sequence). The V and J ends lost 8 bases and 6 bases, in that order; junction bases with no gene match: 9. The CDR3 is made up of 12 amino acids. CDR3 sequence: CAPARGAGEQYV. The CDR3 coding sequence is TGTGCCCCCGCGCGGGGGGCAGGCGAGCAGTACGTC.

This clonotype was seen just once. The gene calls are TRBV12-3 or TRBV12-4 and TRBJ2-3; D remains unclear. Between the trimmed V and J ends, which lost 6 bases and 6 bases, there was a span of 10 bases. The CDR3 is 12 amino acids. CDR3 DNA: TGTGCCAGCAGGCCAGGCCTTGATACGCAGTATTTT. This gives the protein CASRPGLDTQYF.

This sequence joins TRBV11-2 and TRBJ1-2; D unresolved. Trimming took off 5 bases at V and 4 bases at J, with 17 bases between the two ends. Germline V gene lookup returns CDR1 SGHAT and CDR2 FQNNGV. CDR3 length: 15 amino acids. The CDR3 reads CASSPKPQTGYGYTF. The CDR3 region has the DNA TGTGCCAGCAGCCCCAAACCCCAAACGGGCTATGGCTACACCTTC.

In nucleotides, the CDR3 is TGTGCCAGCAGCGCAACCCAACAGAGGAACACCGGGGAGCTGTTTTTT. It is translated as CASSATQQRNTGELFF. V and J are TRBV7-9 and TRBJ2-2; D is unclear. Germline V gene lookup returns CDR1 SEHNR and CDR2 FQNEAQ (reference sequence). The CDR3 has 16 amino acids. Deletions cut 5 bases from V and 1 base from J, with 14 bases between. The whole variable domain, remainder taken from reference TRBV7-9 and TRBJ2-2, is DTGVSQNPRHKITKRGQNVTFRCDPISEHNRLYWYRQTLGQGPEFLTYFQNEAQLEKSRLLSDRFSAERPKGSFSTLEIQRTEQGDSAMYLCASSATQQRNTGELFFGEGSRLTVL.

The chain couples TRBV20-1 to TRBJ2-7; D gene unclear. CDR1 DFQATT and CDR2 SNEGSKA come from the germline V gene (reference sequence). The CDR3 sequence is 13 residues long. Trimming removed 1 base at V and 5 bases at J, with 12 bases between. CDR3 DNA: TGCAGTGCTAGAGCGAACGAGTATAACGAGCAGTACTTC. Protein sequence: CSARANEYNEQYF.

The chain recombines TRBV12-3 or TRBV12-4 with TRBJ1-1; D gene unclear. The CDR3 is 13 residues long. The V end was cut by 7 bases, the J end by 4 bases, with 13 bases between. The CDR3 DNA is TGTGCCAGCACCTCACCGAGGGCCACTGAAGCTTTCTTT. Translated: CASTSPRATEAFF.

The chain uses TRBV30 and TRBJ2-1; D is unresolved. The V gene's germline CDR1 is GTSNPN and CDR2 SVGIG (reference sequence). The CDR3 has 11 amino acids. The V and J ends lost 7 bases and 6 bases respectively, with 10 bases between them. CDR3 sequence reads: CASARGNEQFF. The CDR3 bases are TGTGCCTCCGCCCGCGGCAATGAGCAGTTCTTC. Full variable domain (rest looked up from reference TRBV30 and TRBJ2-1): SQTIHQWPATLVQPVGSPLSLECTVEGTSNPNLYWYRQAAGRGLQLLFYSVGIGQISSEVPQNLSASRPQDRQFILSSKKLLLSDSGFYLCASARGNEQFFGPGTRLTVL.

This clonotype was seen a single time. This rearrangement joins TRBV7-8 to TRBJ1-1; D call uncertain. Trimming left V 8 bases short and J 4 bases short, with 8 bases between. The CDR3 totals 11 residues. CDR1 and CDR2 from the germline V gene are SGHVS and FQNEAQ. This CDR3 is CASAQVTEAFF. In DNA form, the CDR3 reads TGTGCCAGCGCGCAAGTCACTGAAGCTTTCTTT. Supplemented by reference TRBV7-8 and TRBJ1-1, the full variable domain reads GAGVSQSPRYKVAKRGQDVALRCDPISGHVSLFWYQQALGQGPEFLTYFQNEAQLDKSGLPSDRFFAERPEGSVSTLKIQRTQQEDSAVYLCASAQVTEAFFGQGTRLTVV.

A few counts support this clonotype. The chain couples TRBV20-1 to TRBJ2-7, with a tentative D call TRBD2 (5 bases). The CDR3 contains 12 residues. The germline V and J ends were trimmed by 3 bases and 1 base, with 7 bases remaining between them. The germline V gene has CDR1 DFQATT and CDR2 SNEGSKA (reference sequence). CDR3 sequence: CSASSGSYEQYV. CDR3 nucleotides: TGCAGTGCTAGCTCGGGGTCCTACGAGCAGTACGTC.

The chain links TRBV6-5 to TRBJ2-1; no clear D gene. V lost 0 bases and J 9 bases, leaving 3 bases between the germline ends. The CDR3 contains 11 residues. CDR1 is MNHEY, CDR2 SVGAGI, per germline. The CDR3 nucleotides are TGTGCCAGCAGTTACTCCGGTGAGCAGTTCTTC. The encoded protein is CASSYSGEQFF.

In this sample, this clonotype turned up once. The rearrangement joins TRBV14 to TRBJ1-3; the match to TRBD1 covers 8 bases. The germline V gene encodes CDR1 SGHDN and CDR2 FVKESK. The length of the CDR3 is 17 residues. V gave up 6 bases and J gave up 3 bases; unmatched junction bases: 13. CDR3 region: CASSPGQAGLFGNTIYF. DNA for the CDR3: TGTGCCAGCAGTCCGGGACAGGCTGGGTTATTTGGAAACACCATATATTTT.

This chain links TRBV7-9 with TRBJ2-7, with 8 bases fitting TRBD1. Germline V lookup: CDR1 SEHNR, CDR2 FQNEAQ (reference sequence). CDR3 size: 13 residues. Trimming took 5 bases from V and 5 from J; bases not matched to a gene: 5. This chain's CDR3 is CASSPRGRDEQYV. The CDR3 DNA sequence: TGTGCCAGCAGCCCCAGGGGGCGGGACGAGCAGTACGTC.

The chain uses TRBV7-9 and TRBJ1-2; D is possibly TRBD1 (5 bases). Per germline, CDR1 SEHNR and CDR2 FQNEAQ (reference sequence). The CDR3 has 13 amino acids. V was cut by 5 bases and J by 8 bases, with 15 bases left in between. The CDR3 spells CASSPPTDLGYTF. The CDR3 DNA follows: TGTGCCAGCAGCCCCCCGACAGACCTGGGCTACACCTTC.

Written as DNA, the CDR3 is TGTGCCAGCAGTTTGAGACCCGGGGGGTTCAATGAGCAGTTCTTC. Amino acid sequence: CASSLRPGGFNEQFF. The chain employs TRBV27 and TRBJ2-1; TRBD2 aligns across 7 bases. The length of the CDR3 is 15 residues. The V and J ends lost 3 bases and 6 bases, in that order; junction bases with no gene match: 8. Germline lookup yields CDR1 MNHEY and CDR2 SMNVEV (reference sequence).

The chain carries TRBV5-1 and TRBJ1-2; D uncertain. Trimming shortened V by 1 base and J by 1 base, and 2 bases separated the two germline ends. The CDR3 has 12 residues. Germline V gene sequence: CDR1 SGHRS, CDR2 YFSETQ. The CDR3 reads CASSLFNYGYTF. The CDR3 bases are TGCGCCAGCAGCTTGTTTAACTATGGCTACACCTTC.

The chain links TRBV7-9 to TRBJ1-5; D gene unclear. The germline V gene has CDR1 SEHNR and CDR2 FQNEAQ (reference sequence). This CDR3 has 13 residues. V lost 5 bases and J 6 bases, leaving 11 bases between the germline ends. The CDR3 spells CASSQGPPQPQHF. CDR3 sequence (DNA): TGTGCCAGCAGCCAAGGGCCCCCTCAGCCCCAGCATTTT.

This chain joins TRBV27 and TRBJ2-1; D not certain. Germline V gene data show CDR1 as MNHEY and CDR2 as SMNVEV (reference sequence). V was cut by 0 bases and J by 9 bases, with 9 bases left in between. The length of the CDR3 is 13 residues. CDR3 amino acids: CASSLSRTGEQFF. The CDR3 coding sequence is TGTGCCAGCAGTTTATCTCGGACCGGTGAGCAGTTCTTC.

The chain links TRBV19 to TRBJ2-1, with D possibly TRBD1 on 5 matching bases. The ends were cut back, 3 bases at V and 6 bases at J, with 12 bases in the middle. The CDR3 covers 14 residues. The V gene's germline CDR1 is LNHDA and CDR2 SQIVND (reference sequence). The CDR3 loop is CASSIGQGGNEQFF. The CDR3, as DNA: TGTGCCAGTAGTATTGGGCAGGGTGGCAATGAGCAGTTCTTC.